This paragraph covers one T cell receptor beta chain sequence. No cognate antigen has been identified for it. Base qualities are missing; no much larger clone stands one base away. The sample belongs to a study of blood T cell repertoires in COVID-19 (dated by TCRdb to about 2020). Broadly, across the study: Samples from collaborators originated in the United States, Italy and Spain and spanned both the acute and convalescent phases of COVID-19. Nearly every sample came with metadata listing a de-identified subject ID, COVID-19 status, age in years and sex. Samples were obtained from the ongoing ImmuneRACE study (first 160 participants) and from approximately 1,200 subjects provided by 6 global collaborators. The prospective study material was composed of cDNA or gDNA derived from T cells, B-cell-depleted T cells, or PBMCs. Where available, HLA class I and class II types were obtained from metadata supplied by the sample provider rather than from assay-based typing. The repertoires were released in a freely available public database meant as a resource for research on the immune response to SARS-CoV-2. Deeply sampled blood TCRbeta repertoires from subjects exposed to, actively infected with, or recovered from COVID-19 were included in the dataset. What the authors observed across the whole study: How much clinical and demographic metadata was included differed by source and by participant, and the metadata was provided uncurated.

V has 4 bases trimmed and J has 5 bases trimmed; junction bases matching no gene number 13. For CDR1 and CDR2, the germline V gene lists SGHDT and YYEEEE. Taken from cysteine to phenylalanine, the CDR3 has 16 residues. Of the read, only the CDR3 DNA is kept; its 48 bases are in frame from base 1. Each collaborating institution followed its own protocols to collect whole blood in K2EDTA tubes. For TCRbeta analysis, collaborators shipped samples as frozen whole blood, isolated PBMCs, or DNA extracted from either of those sample types. TCRbeta CDR3 regions were amplified from genomic DNA using the immunoSEQ Assay, a bias-controlled multiplex PCR. Per the original workflow: The number of nucleated cells in each sample was estimated by amplification of reference gene primers within the assay. Sequence reads were collapsed and filtered to measure the absolute abundance of every unique TCRbeta CDR3 rearrangement. Productive Simpson clonality was computed per sample as the square root of Simpson's diversity index over productive rearrangements. This immuneACCESS table, as held by TCRdb, lists in-frame sequences with V and J called but not all clones. Of the missing ones, under half trace to an unresolved V gene in checked studies; the others have no known cause. The V and J calls and clone size come from that table; D and trimming were worked out from the DNA. The sample contains around 200,000 clones, approximately 78% of them found a single time. The ten largest clones add up to under 3.5% of the sample.

The clonotype comes from a woman over 75 with active or convalescent COVID-19. Sequencing was done on a sample of peripheral blood. The rearranged chain carries TRBV5-6 and TRBJ1-2, and TRBD1 aligns with 8 junction nucleotides. The sequenced DNA: TGTGCCAGCAGCCCCCCTGGAGGCAGGGGGCTGTATGGCTACACCTTC. This yields the protein CASSPPGGRGLYGYTF.